Sequencing of this T cell receptor (beta chain) was carried out in a study of cytomegalovirus exposure and HLA in healthy donors (dated by TCRdb to about 2017). Some background on the complete study: An earlier analysis of around 600 of the donors reported 276 Gb of sequence data and roughly 110 million unique TCR beta sequences from about 200 million T cells. Alongside the repertoire data, information on donor age, sex, ethnicity and CMV serostatus was compiled. The number of donors typed differed by locus, with 629-630 for A, B, C, DRB1 and DQB1, over 500 for DQA1, 600 to 610 for DPA1, and some 440 for DPB1. Using immunosequencing, the study profiled T cell repertoires from approximately 700 subjects and related those repertoires to cytomegalovirus serostatus. All discovery cohort repertoires had been generated using a single sequencing platform. HLA typing included class I and class II loci at four-digit resolution. A later genetic analysis took genome-wide SNP genotypes for 398 of the 666 donors and used that subset as a discovery cohort. Four or five DR-DQ haplotypes were handled as single units for association and clustering, since linkage in the cohort was strong. The study aimed to test whether signatures of past pathogen exposure could be identified by cataloging public T cell receptors. To predict cytomegalovirus infection status, the study combined high-throughput TCR immunosequencing, statistical association of individual TCRs with disease status, and machine learning. On average, around 200,000 unique TCR beta nucleotide sequences were sequenced per donor among some 420 genotyped donors of the cohort, with 15% to 20% of those sequences being non-productive. An early release that covered roughly 600 HLA-typed donors contained approximately 300 gigabases of sequencing data and approximately 85 million unique TCR sequences. Of the 300 to 450 genotyped donors, roughly 76% were placed in the genetic ancestry cluster associated with self-reported Caucasian donors. The later analysis used no new phenotypic data to find candidate immune exposures, relying instead on TCR beta sequences and their occurrence across donors. To study patterns of TCR occurrence, a later analysis re-analyzed previously published TCR beta repertoires from more than 550 donors and added high-resolution HLA genotyping. In an earlier analysis of 500 to 650 of the donors, high-throughput TCR beta sequencing was used to judge whether each TCR beta V gene segment behaved as functional or pseudogenic. A separate validation cohort of approximately 130 different subjects was used in addition to the roughly 720-subject first cohort. Beyond this particular receptor, the publication reports: A later genetic analysis associated a missense DCLRE1C variant with V-gene and J-gene trimming of TCR beta chains, and an independent cohort replicated the association. While some public TCRs were present in many individuals, most TCR sequences turned up only very rarely across donors. The study gave a list of 150 to 200 TCR beta chains associated with cytomegalovirus. A later analysis found that most CMV-associated TCR beta chains appeared HLA-restricted, with HLA associations seemingly driven largely by CMV exposure. In a later analysis, several top co-occurrence clusters were reported to appear linked to parvovirus B19, influenza, CMV and Epstein-Barr virus. Because some donors lacked HLA typing at each locus, the association tests relied only on the typed subset. An earlier analysis of 587 of the donors showed that most TCR beta V segments appeared in productive rearrangements either about 87% or about 30% of the time, which broadly matched IMGT annotations. The only immune exposure information available for the cohort was CMV serostatus. In a later analysis, HLA-associated TCR beta chains showed more clonal expansion and lower generation probabilities than non-associated chains that were equally common. In vitro tests confirmed that a few of the cytomegalovirus-associated TCR beta chains recognize cytomegalovirus antigens. In this cohort, only TCR beta chains were sequenced, and detectable features were limited by the absence of alpha or paired-chain data. The authors suggested that the approach could potentially be extended to other disease states and immunological phenotypes. A further reported finding was that TCR beta sequences accurately predicted the HLA-A and HLA-B alleles for most subjects in the first cohort. Specific HLA alleles were associated with 15,000 to 20,000 TCR beta sequences at a false discovery rate of 0.05 in a later analysis. Sequencing depth was assumed to be roughly uniform across donors in the presence/absence analyses, though that assumption may not hold. Because counts were too low, some 16 rarely observed V segments, including chromosome 9 orphons, were excluded from the earlier analysis of some 540 of the donors. When HLA alleles, especially DR and DQ, strongly co-occurred, TCR associations were difficult to assign to individual alleles. The 87-base-pair reads could not distinguish some IMGT-functional V segments, including TRBV6-2 and TRBV6-3, so those segments were excluded. In a later analysis, TCR association rates were found to vary across HLA loci, with the most associated TCRs seen for DRB1 alleles and the fewest for HLA-C alleles. The classifier was reported to diagnose cytomegalovirus status with high specificity and sensitivity in both the original and validation cohorts. Linkage disequilibrium might explain the correlated functional status among segregating V segments, but an unknown experimental factor could not be ruled out. A later genetic analysis reported fewer N-insertions in productive TCRs among donors in an Asian-associated ancestry cluster than the roughly 690-donor mean. A cluster of highly shared sequence variants was judged likely to represent a technical artifact of the sequencing pipeline.

Sequences MNHNS (CDR1) and SASEGT (CDR2) are obtained from the germline V gene. Compared with germline, V lacks 4 bases and J lacks 6 bases; bases without a gene match: 5. The CDR3 holds 14 amino acids from the cysteine to the phenylalanine. The only DNA kept is the CDR3, 42 bases in frame from the first base. Library generation was performed with the immunoSEQ multiplex PCR assay. For the multiplex PCR, a mixture combining 60 forward primers for TCR Vbeta segments and 13 reverse primers for TCR Jbeta segments was used. The CDR3 region of rearranged TCR beta genes was amplified from genomic DNA by a multiplex PCR assay. On the Illumina HiSeq System, the amplified TCR beta libraries were sequenced as 87-base-pair reads. The authors' analysis ran thus. A later analysis counted about 76 million unique TCR beta chains across the approximately 700 repertoires, and roughly 11 million of these chains were shared by at least two donors. To remove PCR and sequencing errors, raw reads were error-corrected and collapsed into unique sequences using a nearest-neighbor algorithm that merged closely related sequences. Alignment of CDR3 sequences to IMGT reference sequences was used to assign V, D and J gene segments. For a sequence to be retained, at least a six-nucleotide match to both a V gene segment and a J gene segment was required. A rearrangement counted as productive if the CDR3 had no stop codons and remained in frame with V and J, and every other rearrangement counted as non-productive. CDR3 was defined by IMGT convention, running from the second conserved V-encoded cysteine to the conserved J-encoded phenylalanine. The earlier analysis of 500 to 600 of the donors excluded sequences that lacked an unambiguous match to a single V gene segment. In an earlier analysis of roughly 500 of the donors, V segments were called functional above 56.7% productive rearrangements and were called segregating when the between-donor standard deviation exceeded 5%. A statistical classification framework was built for diagnosing cytomegalovirus status from the catalog of TCR beta chain sequences. In a later analysis, TCR nucleotide sequences were compared against IMGT/GENE-DB human TR gene sequences so that V and J genes could be assigned. A later analysis assigned CDR3 sequences and most-parsimonious VDJ recombination scenarios with the TCRdist pipeline. In a later analysis, each TCR beta chain was defined by its CDR3 amino acid sequence together with its V-gene family, and reads without a unique V-gene family were excluded. To address suspected cross-contamination and a sequencing artifact, a later analysis removed approximately 600 highly shared, low-generation-probability nucleotide sequences. A later analysis calculated a clonal expansion index for each public chain from normalized within-repertoire ranks of inferred template counts. In a later analysis, generation probabilities were computed using a VDJ recombination model fitted to out-of-frame rearrangements, and the results were checked against IGoR. In a later analysis, TCR-TCR, TCR-HLA and TCR-CMV co-occurrence was scored with hypergeometric tests, and a repertoire-size bias correction was applied to TCR pairs. False discovery rates were estimated in a later analysis by permuting HLA or CMV assignments 20 times. In a later analysis, co-occurring TCRs were grouped using DBSCAN, with TCRdist sequence similarity added in when clustering inside HLA-allele-positive subsets. For co-occurrence clustering, repertoires with fewer than 30,000 or more than 120,000 public chains were excluded, along with five repertoires with anomalous nucleotide sharing. The table comes from immuneACCESS by way of TCRdb, which keeps in-frame sequences with V and J called. Part of the clones is missing from these tables; in studies checked, under half for an unresolved V gene and the rest for unknown reasons. Clone size and V and J calls were adopted from that table, with D and trimming inferred from the DNA. Counted in this sample were more than 95,000 clones; about 80% of them appeared once. The biggest ten clones account for more than 7% of the sample.

The count of this clone is one. Which antigen it targets is not known. No clone much larger than this one lies a single base away; base qualities are absent. The cohort comprised around 690 healthy bone marrow donors. At the time of sampling, every cohort member was nominally healthy, though immune exposures that went unrecorded were likely present. The donor tested CMV seropositive, placing the donor among the 290 or so seropositive members of the cohort. A peripheral blood sample was provided by each donor, and peripheral blood mononuclear cells were used for TCR beta sequencing. Genomic DNA extraction from the blood cell samples was performed with the Qiagen DNeasy Blood Extraction Kit.

The V gene is TRBV6-1 and the J gene is TRBJ1-5, and 8 bases in between align with TRBD1. The specimen was PBMCs. This receptor was obtained from a woman aged 50 to 60 in good health and CMV-seropositive. The CDR3 in this case is CASSATGVGQPQHF. The DNA sequence reads TGTGCCAGCAGTGCGACAGGGGTGGGTCAGCCCCAGCATTTT.